This record covers a single T cell receptor beta chain. The data stem from a study of CD8 T cells in Susac syndrome. Germline-derived CDR1 and CDR2 are SQVTM and ANQGSEA. The V end was cut by 4 bases, the J end by 2 bases, with 8 bases between. The CDR3 is made up of 12 amino acids. It was with random hexamers that about 0.45 to 1 ug RNA was reverse transcribed. TCRdb fed the immunoSEQ multiplex PCR reads into MiXCR, producing one record per CDR3 protein. Here the sample spans hundreds of thousands of distinct CDR3 sequences, 95% being singletons. The study used treatment-naive patients who had stable or active relapsing-remitting disease as multiple sclerosis controls.

V and J are TRBV29-1 and TRBJ1-2, with a weak D call TRBD1 (5 bases). The sequenced sample consisted of CD4+ T cells from PBMCs. The sequence was collected from a human donor with multiple sclerosis. The CDR3 coding sequence is TGCAGCGTTGCAACAGGAAACTATGGCTACACCTTC. As protein: CSVATGNYGYTF. The complete variable domain, with remaining parts taken from reference TRBV29-1 and TRBJ1-2, reads SAVISQKPSRDICQRGTSLTIQCQVDSQVTMMFWYRQQPGQSLTLIATANQGSEATYESGFVIDKFPISRPNLTFSTLTVSNMSPEDSSIYLCSVATGNYGYTFGSGTRLTVV.